This paragraph covers one T cell receptor (beta chain) sequence. No antigen is known for it. Version v3.0 of the immunoSEQ assay ran at survey level. Clones were read by immunoSEQ multiplex PCR, and TCRdb kept only the in-frame ones, dropping some. This sample yields just over 35,000 clones, of which 82% are seen a single time; around 6.1% belongs to the top ten. These data belong to a study of long-term antiretroviral therapy in people with HIV. Study context: The 2015 immediate-ART recommendation was preceded by the earliest samples by about a decade. Findings and limits, study-wide: The range of CDR3 lengths in HIV repertoires proved narrower than that found in controls.

Germline values: CDR1 LGHNA, CDR2 YSLEER. The CDR3 consists of 15 residues. Trimming shortened V by 0 bases and J by 5 bases, and 14 bases separated the two germline ends. This sequence joins TRBV4-3 and TRBJ2-7; D possibly matches TRBD1 or TRBD2 (6 bases each). The TCR sequence derives from a young man with HIV. Sequencing used unsorted PBMCs, obtained 0.6 years after starting antiretroviral therapy. For the CDR3, the DNA is TGCGCCAGCAGCCAAGAAGGGGGTAGCGGAGACGAGCAGTACTTC. This translates into CASSQEGGSGDEQYF.